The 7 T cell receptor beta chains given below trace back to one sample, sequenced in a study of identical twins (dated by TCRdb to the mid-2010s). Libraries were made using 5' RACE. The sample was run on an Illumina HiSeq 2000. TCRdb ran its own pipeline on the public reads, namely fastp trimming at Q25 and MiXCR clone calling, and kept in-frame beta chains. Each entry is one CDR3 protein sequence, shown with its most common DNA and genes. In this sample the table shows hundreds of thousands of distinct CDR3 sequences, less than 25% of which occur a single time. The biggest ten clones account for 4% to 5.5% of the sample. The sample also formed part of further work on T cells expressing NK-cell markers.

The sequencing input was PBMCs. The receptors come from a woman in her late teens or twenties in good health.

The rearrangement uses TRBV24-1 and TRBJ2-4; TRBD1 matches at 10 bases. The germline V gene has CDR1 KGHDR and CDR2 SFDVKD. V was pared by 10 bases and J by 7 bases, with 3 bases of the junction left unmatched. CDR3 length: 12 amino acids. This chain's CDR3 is CATGDRGNIQYF. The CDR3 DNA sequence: TGTGCCACAGGGGACAGGGGTAACATTCAGTACTTC.

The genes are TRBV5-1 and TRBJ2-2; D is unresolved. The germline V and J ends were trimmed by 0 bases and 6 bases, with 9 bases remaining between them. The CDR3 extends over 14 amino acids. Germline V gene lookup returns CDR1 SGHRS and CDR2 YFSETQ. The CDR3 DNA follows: TGCGCCAGCAGCTTGGAGCTAGTCCCCGGGGAGCTGTTTTTT. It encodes CASSLELVPGELFF.

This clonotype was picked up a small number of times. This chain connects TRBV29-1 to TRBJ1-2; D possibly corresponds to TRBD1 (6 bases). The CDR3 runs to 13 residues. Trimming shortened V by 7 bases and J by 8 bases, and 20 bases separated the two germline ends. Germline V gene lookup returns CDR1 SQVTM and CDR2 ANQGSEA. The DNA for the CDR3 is TGCAGCGCCGCACGTTTAGGGGGGGAGGGCTACACCTTC. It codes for CSAARLGGEGYTF.

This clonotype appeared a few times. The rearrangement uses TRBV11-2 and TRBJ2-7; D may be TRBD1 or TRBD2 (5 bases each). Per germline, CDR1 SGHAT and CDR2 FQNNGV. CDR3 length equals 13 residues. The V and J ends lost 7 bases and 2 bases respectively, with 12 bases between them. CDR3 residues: CASTWDGPYEQYF. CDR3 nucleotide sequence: TGTGCCAGCACCTGGGACGGTCCCTACGAGCAGTACTTC.

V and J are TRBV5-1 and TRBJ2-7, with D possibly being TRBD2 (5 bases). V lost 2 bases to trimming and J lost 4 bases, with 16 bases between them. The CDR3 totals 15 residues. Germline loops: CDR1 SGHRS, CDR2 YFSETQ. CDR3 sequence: CASSFGGQQSYEQYF. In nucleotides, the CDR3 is TGCGCCAGCAGCTTCGGCGGGCAGCAAAGTTACGAGCAGTACTTC.

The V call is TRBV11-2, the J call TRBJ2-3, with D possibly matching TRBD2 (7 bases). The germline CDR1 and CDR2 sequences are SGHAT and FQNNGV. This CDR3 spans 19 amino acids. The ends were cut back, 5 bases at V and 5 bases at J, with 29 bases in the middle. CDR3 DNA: TGTGCCAGCAGCCACCGGGGGGCGATTAGCGGAGGGAGGAGAGATACGCAGTATTTT. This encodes CASSHRGAISGGRRDTQYF.

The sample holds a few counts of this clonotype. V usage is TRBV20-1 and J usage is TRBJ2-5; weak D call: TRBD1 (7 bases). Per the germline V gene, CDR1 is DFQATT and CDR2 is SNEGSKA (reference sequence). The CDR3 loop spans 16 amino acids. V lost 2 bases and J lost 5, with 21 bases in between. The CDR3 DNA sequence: TGCAGTGCTAGACCTCTGGACTACAGGGGTATCGAGACCCAGTACTTC. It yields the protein CSARPLDYRGIETQYF.